In this sample, the clone carrying this T cell receptor beta chain turned up a few times. In the authors' workflow: Reference gene primer amplification gave estimated nucleated cell counts. TCRdb's copy holds only in-frame clones and misses some; the assay was immunoSEQ multiplex PCR. The V and J calls and the clone size are those of that table, but D and trimming were determined from the DNA. The data contain about 170,000 clones, about four fifths of them seen just once; the ten biggest clones take up roughly 2.5%. Enrollment of patients from Seattle took place during active infection, with longitudinal follow-up. This record comes from a study of blood T cell repertoires in COVID-19. Turning to the study itself: Some COVID-19 samples were acute and others convalescent; all came from the United States, Italy and Spain. PBMCs, B-cell-depleted T cells, or T cells were the source of the cDNA or gDNA that made up the material.

This CDR3 is 17 amino acids long. The germline V gene encodes CDR1 KGHSH and CDR2 LQKENI. The ends were cut back, 3 bases at V and 3 bases at J, with 17 bases in the middle. V gene TRBV18 combines with J gene TRBJ1-4; D possibly corresponds to TRBD1 (5 bases). What was sequenced was peripheral blood. This receptor was taken from a woman aged 80 or over with COVID-19, enrolled during active disease. The CDR3 bases are TGTGCCAGCTCACCTTCCTATAGGGGTGAGCCTAATGAAAAACTGTTTTTT. Protein product: CASSPSYRGEPNEKLFF.